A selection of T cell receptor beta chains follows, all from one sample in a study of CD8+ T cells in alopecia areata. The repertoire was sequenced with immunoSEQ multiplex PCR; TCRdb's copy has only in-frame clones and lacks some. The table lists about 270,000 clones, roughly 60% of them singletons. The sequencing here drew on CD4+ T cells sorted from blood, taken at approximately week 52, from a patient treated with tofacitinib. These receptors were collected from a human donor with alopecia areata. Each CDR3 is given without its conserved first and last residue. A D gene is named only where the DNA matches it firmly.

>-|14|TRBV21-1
ASSKGDGGDNQPQH
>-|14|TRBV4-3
ASSDLPGDTYNEQF
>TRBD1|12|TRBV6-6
ASTRGQGVETQY
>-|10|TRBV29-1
SVAQRNTEAF
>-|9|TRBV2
ASSEVESYT
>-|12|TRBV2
ASTGPVDNQPQH
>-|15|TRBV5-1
ASSLGSLGAYQETQY
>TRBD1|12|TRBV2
ASSPGQAPRPQH
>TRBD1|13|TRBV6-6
ASSYGGTGRYTQY
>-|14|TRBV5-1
ASSLIPRQDNSPLH
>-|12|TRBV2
ASSERGAGNEQF
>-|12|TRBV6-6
ASSALIGYTEAF
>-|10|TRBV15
ATSRTGFEAF
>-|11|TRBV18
ASSPHTNTEAF
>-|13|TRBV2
ASRDFKGSDYGYT
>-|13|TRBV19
ASSIGDSGANVLT
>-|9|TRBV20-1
SAIRDYGYT
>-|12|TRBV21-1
ASSKGEEKTEAF
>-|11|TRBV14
ASSQFLGVGAF
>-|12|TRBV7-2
ASSSRQGNQPQH
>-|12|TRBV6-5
ASSYLGTNYGYT
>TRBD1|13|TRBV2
ASSQDRGHNSPLH
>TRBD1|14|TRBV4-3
ASSLTGGRTQETQY
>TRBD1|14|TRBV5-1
ASSYGQAEGTDTQY
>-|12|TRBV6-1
ASRRLDRDAEAF
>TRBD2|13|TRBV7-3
ASSLTSGGYNEQF
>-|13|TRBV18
ASSPSPESYNEQF
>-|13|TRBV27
ASSLLTSLGSEQY
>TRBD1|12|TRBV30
AWSPGQGAYEQY
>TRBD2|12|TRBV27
ASSPSGATDTQY
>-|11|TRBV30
AWSDLGTGELF
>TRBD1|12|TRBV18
ASLRDRDVGEQF
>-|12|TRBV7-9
ASSLGGATDTQY
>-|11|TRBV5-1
ASSLGGRETQY
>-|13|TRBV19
ASSIMGRDYYGYT
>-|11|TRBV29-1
SGGTSRYNEQF
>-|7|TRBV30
ACLRGYT
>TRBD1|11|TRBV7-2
ASSQTGGLGYT
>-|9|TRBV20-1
SASQVNEQF
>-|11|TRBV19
ASSTSSRYEQY
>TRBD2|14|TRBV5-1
ASSLNLAGVSYEQY
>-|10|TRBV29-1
SVEGQTDTQY
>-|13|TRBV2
ASRTGQNYNSPLH
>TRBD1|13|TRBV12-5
ASGLKQGLKETQY
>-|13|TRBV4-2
ASSQDEGGGLEQF
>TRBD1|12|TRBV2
ASSVLDRAGEAF
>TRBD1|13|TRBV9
ASSATGGTYNEQF